This T cell receptor beta chain appears in the sequencing data of a study of cytomegalovirus exposure and HLA in healthy donors. Findings and caveats of the study: One cluster of highly shared sequence variants probably arose as a sequencing artifact. A later analysis showed TCR association rates differing by HLA locus, peaking at DRB1 and lowest at HLA-C. It was only CMV serostatus that was available as immune exposure information.

13 Jbeta primers and 60 Vbeta primers were used for the PCR. Produced via immunoSEQ multiplex PCR; TCRdb's table is partial and in-frame only. The data hold approximately 150,000 clones, with around four fifths observed a single time. In the case of this clone: No antigen is known for it.

V lost 5 bases to trimming and J lost 2 bases; unmatched junction nucleotides: 12. Germline lookup yields CDR1 SGHVS and CDR2 FQNEAQ. This CDR3 contains 16 residues. This chain uses TRBV7-8 with TRBJ2-7; 7 nucleotides line up with TRBD1. The sequence was collected from a woman aged 45-65 years in good health and CMV-seronegative. The sample comprised PBMCs. The CDR3 DNA is TGTGCCAGCAGCAAGAGGGACAGTCGAGCGCCCTACGAGCAGTACTTC. Its protein product is CASSKRDSRAPYEQYF.